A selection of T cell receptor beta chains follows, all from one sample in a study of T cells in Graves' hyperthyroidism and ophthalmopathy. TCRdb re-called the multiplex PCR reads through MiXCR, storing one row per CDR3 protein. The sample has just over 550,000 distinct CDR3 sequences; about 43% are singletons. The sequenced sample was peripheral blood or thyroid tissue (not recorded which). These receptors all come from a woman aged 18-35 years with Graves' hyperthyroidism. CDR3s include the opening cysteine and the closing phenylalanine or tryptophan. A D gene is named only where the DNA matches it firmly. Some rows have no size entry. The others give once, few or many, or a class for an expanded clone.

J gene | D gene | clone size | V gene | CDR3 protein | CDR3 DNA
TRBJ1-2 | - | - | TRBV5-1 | CASSLEGLSGGYTF | TGCGCCAGCAGCTTGGAGGGACTGAGCGGTGGCTACACCTTC
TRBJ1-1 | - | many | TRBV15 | CATSPSGGPWLNTEAFF | TGTGCCACCAGCCCGAGTGGAGGTCCTTGGTTGAACACTGAAGCTTTCTTT
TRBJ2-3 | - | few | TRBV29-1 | CSVEVQSTDTQYF | TGCAGCGTTGAAGTCCAGTCCACAGATACGCAGTATTTT
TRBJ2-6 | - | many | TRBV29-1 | CSVAREFGANVLTF | TGCAGCGTTGCTCGGGAATTTGGGGCCAACGTCCTGACTTTC
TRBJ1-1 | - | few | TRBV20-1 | CSARGKGGTEAFF | TGCAGTGCTAGAGGGAAGGGGGGCACTGAAGCTTTCTTT
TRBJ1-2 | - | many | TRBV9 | CASSVAGAGDGYTF | TGTGCCAGCAGCGTAGCCGGAGCAGGGGATGGCTACACCTTC
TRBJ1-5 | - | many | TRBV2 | CASGPQGGGNQPQHF | TGTGCCAGCGGACCGCAGGGCGGAGGCAATCAGCCCCAGCATTTT
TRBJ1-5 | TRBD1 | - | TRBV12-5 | CASGTGTGGGQPQHF | TGTGCTAGTGGTACCGGGACAGGCGGCGGTCAGCCCCAGCATTTT
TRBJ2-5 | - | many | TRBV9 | CASSVVDRETQYF | TGTGCCAGCAGCGTAGTTGATAGAGAGACCCAGTACTTC
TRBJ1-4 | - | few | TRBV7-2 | CASSLFTETNEKLFF | TGTGCCAGCAGCTTGTTTACCGAAACTAATGAAAAACTGTTTTTT
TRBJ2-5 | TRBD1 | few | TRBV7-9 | CASSQGTGGKETQYF | TGTGCCAGCAGCCAAGGGACAGGGGGCAAAGAGACCCAGTACTTC
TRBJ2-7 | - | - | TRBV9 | CASSVGSGDYEQYF | TGTGCCAGCAGCGTAGGTAGTGGGGACTACGAGCAGTACTTC
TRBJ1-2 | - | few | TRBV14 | CASSPHSATRGHGYTF | TGTGCCAGCAGCCCCCACTCGGCCACAAGGGGCCATGGCTACACCTTC
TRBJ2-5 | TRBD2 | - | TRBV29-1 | CSVEFGGGQPQYF | TGCAGCGTTGAATTTGGGGGGGGTCAGCCCCAGTACTTC
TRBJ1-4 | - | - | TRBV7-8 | CASSPQGTHEKLFF | TGTGCCAGCAGCCCACAGGGAACCCATGAAAAACTGTTTTTT
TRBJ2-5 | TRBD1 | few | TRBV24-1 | CASSERRGGGETQYF | TGTGCCAGCAGTGAACGCCGAGGGGGCGGGGAGACCCAGTACTTC
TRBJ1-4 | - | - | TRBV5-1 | CASSSLPREKLFF | TGCGCCAGCAGCTCCCTACCCCGTGAAAAACTGTTTTTT
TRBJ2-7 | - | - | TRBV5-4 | CASSLGSGQGSEQYF | TGTGCCAGCAGCTTAGGTAGCGGCCAGGGGAGCGAGCAGTACTTC
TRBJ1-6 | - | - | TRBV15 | CATSSPRAGDSYNSPLHF | TGTGCCACCAGCAGCCCGCGGGCAGGGGATTCCTATAATTCACCCCTCCACTTT
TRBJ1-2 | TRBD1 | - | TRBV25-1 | CASSYSTGRHYGYTF | TGTGCCAGCAGTTACTCGACAGGGAGGCACTATGGCTACACCTTC
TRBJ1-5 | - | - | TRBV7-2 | CASSSAGGAVSNQPQHF | TGTGCCAGCAGCAGCGCGGGAGGGGCCGTCAGCAATCAGCCCCAGCATTTT
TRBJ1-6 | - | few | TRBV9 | CASSVGPGAYNSPLHF | TGTGCCAGCAGCGTAGGCCCGGGAGCCTATAATTCACCCCTCCACTTT